This T cell receptor beta chain was found in a study of somatic mutations in cytotoxic T cells in rheumatoid arthritis. General observations from the study: Antigen targets of the expanded CD8+ clones remained unidentified. Greater age accompanied higher CD8+ clonality in rheumatoid arthritis patients, a pattern that was absent in healthy controls. Levels of CD8+ T-cell clonality in rheumatoid arthritis patients were statistically indistinguishable from those seen in age-matched healthy controls, with no significant difference.

V was pared by 1 base and J by 7 bases, with 15 bases between. This CDR3 is built from 15 residues. Per germline, CDR1 SGHTS and CDR2 YDEGEE. TCRdb's copy holds only in-frame clones and misses some; the assay was immunoSEQ multiplex PCR. This table has nearly 20,000 clones, roughly nine tenths appearing once. About this clone itself: The antigen remains unidentified.

Each population, CD4+ and CD8+ cells, was isolated by positive magnetic bead selection and checked for purity by flow cytometry. The genes are TRBV5-8 and TRBJ2-1, with D possibly TRBD2 on 6 matching bases. The sequence came from a man aged 35 to 55 in good health. The material sequenced was CD8+ T cells sorted from blood. CDR3 in DNA: TGTGCCAGCAGCTTGCGGGGGAGGCCAGGGAATGAGCAGTTCTTC. Residues: CASSLRGRPGNEQFF.